Listed below are T cell receptor beta chains from one sample, sequenced in a study of technical replicates of blood from a handful of donors. TCRdb's table, derived via immunoSEQ multiplex PCR, lists solely in-frame clones and lacks some. This sample carries tens of thousands of clones, about 94% of them seen once, and the ten largest clones take about 0.26%. Sequenced material: T cells isolated from PBMCs. Receptors originate from a human donor in good health. Each CDR3 is given with its conserved first and last residue. The D gene is left open where the match is weak. The size field is filled for only some rows; it gives once, few, many or a size class.

clone_size: NA; v_call: TRBV4-1; j_call: TRBJ2-1; d_call: TRBD2; cdr3_nt: TGCGCCAGCAGCCAAGCGGCGCGGGGGGGCGGTGAGCAGTTCTTC; cdr3_aa: CASSQAARGGGEQFF
clone_size: NA; v_call: TRBV29-1; j_call: TRBJ2-1; d_call: NA; cdr3_nt: TGCAGCGTTGAGTCCTTAGATGAGCAGTTCTTC; cdr3_aa: CSVESLDEQFF
clone_size: NA; v_call: TRBV6-5; j_call: TRBJ2-2; d_call: TRBD1; cdr3_nt: TGTGCCAGCACCTGGACAGGCGGTAGCACCGGGGAGCTGTTTTTT; cdr3_aa: CASTWTGGSTGELFF
clone_size: NA; v_call: TRBV7-2; j_call: TRBJ2-5; d_call: TRBD1; cdr3_nt: TGTGCCAGCAGCCCCTGGGACAGGGTTTCAGAGACCCAGTACTTC; cdr3_aa: CASSPWDRVSETQYF
clone_size: NA; v_call: TRBV14; j_call: TRBJ1-2; d_call: NA; cdr3_nt: TGTGCCAGCAGCCAACCAGGAATCAACTATGGCTACACCTTC; cdr3_aa: CASSQPGINYGYTF
clone_size: NA; v_call: TRBV6-5; j_call: TRBJ1-2; d_call: NA; cdr3_nt: TGTGCCAGCAGTTACAAATCAGGGATAGACTATGGCTACACCTTC; cdr3_aa: CASSYKSGIDYGYTF
clone_size: NA; v_call: TRBV6-1; j_call: TRBJ2-7; d_call: NA; cdr3_nt: TGTGCCAGCAGTGAACGCCCACTAGTCTACGAGCAGTACTTC; cdr3_aa: CASSERPLVYEQYF
clone_size: once; v_call: TRBV6-6; j_call: TRBJ1-5; d_call: NA; cdr3_nt: TGTGCCAGCGGCCCGACGGGGTTCCAGCCCCAGCATTTT; cdr3_aa: CASGPTGFQPQHF
clone_size: NA; v_call: TRBV6-5; j_call: TRBJ1-2; d_call: TRBD1; cdr3_nt: TGTGCCAGCAGTTACCAGGACAGGGGAGACTATGGCTACACCTTC; cdr3_aa: CASSYQDRGDYGYTF
clone_size: NA; v_call: TRBV7-2; j_call: TRBJ2-2; d_call: NA; cdr3_nt: TGTGCCAGCAGCTTAATGCGATTGGCGAACACCGGGGAGCTGTTTTTT; cdr3_aa: CASSLMRLANTGELFF
clone_size: NA; v_call: TRBV29-1; j_call: TRBJ1-4; d_call: NA; cdr3_nt: TGCAGCGTCTTCTCGGGGGGAACTAATGAAAAACTGTTTTTT; cdr3_aa: CSVFSGGTNEKLFF
clone_size: NA; v_call: TRBV19; j_call: TRBJ1-1; d_call: NA; cdr3_nt: TGTGCCAGTAGTGGAACAGGCGCATACACTGAAGCTTTCTTT; cdr3_aa: CASSGTGAYTEAFF
clone_size: NA; v_call: TRBV4-1; j_call: TRBJ1-2; d_call: NA; cdr3_nt: TGCGCCAGCAGCCAAGGAGAGGGAAGGAGCTATGGCTACACCTTC; cdr3_aa: CASSQGEGRSYGYTF
clone_size: NA; v_call: TRBV19; j_call: TRBJ2-5; d_call: NA; cdr3_nt: TGTGCCAGTAATCAGGGCGATGAGCAGTACTTC; cdr3_aa: CASNQGDEQYF
clone_size: NA; v_call: TRBV10-1; j_call: TRBJ2-4; d_call: NA; cdr3_nt: TGCGCCAGCAGTGAGGGGCAGGGCAAAGCCAAAAACATTCAGTACTTC; cdr3_aa: CASSEGQGKAKNIQYF
clone_size: NA; v_call: TRBV4-2; j_call: TRBJ1-3; d_call: NA; cdr3_nt: TGTGCCAGCAGCCAAGACGAGAGCTCTGGAAACACCATATATTTT; cdr3_aa: CASSQDESSGNTIYF
clone_size: NA; v_call: TRBV5-6; j_call: TRBJ2-7; d_call: NA; cdr3_nt: TGTGCCAGCAACCTATTGGGGGGAGGGGGGACGCCCTACGAGCAGTACTTC; cdr3_aa: CASNLLGGGGTPYEQYF
clone_size: NA; v_call: TRBV27; j_call: TRBJ1-1; d_call: NA; cdr3_nt: TGTGCCAGCAGTTACAGGAGAAACACTGAAGCTTTCTTT; cdr3_aa: CASSYRRNTEAFF
clone_size: once; v_call: TRBV28; j_call: TRBJ2-7; d_call: NA; cdr3_nt: TGTGCCAGCAACCTACAGGTTTCCTACGAGCAGTACTTC; cdr3_aa: CASNLQVSYEQYF
clone_size: NA; v_call: TRBV19; j_call: TRBJ2-7; d_call: TRBD2; cdr3_nt: TGTGCCAGTAGCCGGGGGACTAGCGGGAGTTTTGGTTTCTACGAGCAGTACTTC; cdr3_aa: CASSRGTSGSFGFYEQYF
clone_size: NA; v_call: TRBV15; j_call: TRBJ2-3; d_call: TRBD2; cdr3_nt: TGTGCCACCAGCAGGGTACTGGGACTAGCGGGAGGGCTGGGAATCACAGATACGCAGTATTTT; cdr3_aa: CATSRVLGLAGGLGITDTQYF
clone_size: NA; v_call: TRBV27; j_call: TRBJ1-4; d_call: TRBD1; cdr3_nt: TGTGCCAGTAAAAAGACAGGGCAGGGGGGAAAACTGTTTTTT; cdr3_aa: CASKKTGQGGKLFF
clone_size: NA; v_call: TRBV15; j_call: TRBJ2-1; d_call: NA; cdr3_nt: TGTGCCACCAGCAAGGGGGTTTACAATGAGCAGTTCTTC; cdr3_aa: CATSKGVYNEQFF
clone_size: once; v_call: TRBV5-4; j_call: TRBJ1-1; d_call: NA; cdr3_nt: TGTGCCAGCAGCTTATCAGGGGTTGGCTACGTGAACACTGAAGCTTTCTTT; cdr3_aa: CASSLSGVGYVNTEAFF
clone_size: NA; v_call: TRBV6-4; j_call: TRBJ1-1; d_call: NA; cdr3_nt: TGTGCCAGCAGTCATCCAAAGCGGGGGGAAGGTACTGAAGCTTTCTTT; cdr3_aa: CASSHPKRGEGTEAFF
clone_size: NA; v_call: TRBV7-2; j_call: TRBJ2-3; d_call: TRBD2; cdr3_nt: TGTGCCAGCAGCTTCCTCGGGGGGGAAGATACGCAGTATTTT; cdr3_aa: CASSFLGGEDTQYF
clone_size: once; v_call: TRBV4-1; j_call: TRBJ1-4; d_call: TRBD1; cdr3_nt: TGCGCCAGCAGGGGGGGACAGGGGGCGCAGGCCCATGAAAAACTGTTTTTT; cdr3_aa: CASRGGQGAQAHEKLFF
clone_size: NA; v_call: TRBV28; j_call: TRBJ2-1; d_call: NA; cdr3_nt: TGTGCCAGCAGTTTAAGCACCCCCGGTGAGCAGTTCTTC; cdr3_aa: CASSLSTPGEQFF
clone_size: NA; v_call: TRBV10-1; j_call: TRBJ2-7; d_call: NA; cdr3_nt: TGCGCCAGCAGTGAGGGGGCTTACGAGCAGTACTTC; cdr3_aa: CASSEGAYEQYF
clone_size: NA; v_call: TRBV7-9; j_call: TRBJ2-3; d_call: TRBD1; cdr3_nt: TGTGCCAGCAGCTCCGGACAGGGAACGGGGTATACGCAGTATTTT; cdr3_aa: CASSSGQGTGYTQYF
clone_size: NA; v_call: TRBV7-9; j_call: TRBJ2-5; d_call: TRBD2; cdr3_nt: TGTGCCAGCAGCTTAGTAGGGGCTAGCGGGAGCCATTGGACCCAGTACTTC; cdr3_aa: CASSLVGASGSHWTQYF
clone_size: NA; v_call: TRBV19; j_call: TRBJ2-2; d_call: TRBD2; cdr3_nt: TGTGCCAGTAGTACCCGACTAGCTTTGAGCACCGGGGAGCTGTTTTTT; cdr3_aa: CASSTRLALSTGELFF
clone_size: NA; v_call: TRBV28; j_call: TRBJ1-1; d_call: TRBD1; cdr3_nt: TGTGCCAGCAGTTCGGGACAGGGGGACACTGAAGCTTTCTTT; cdr3_aa: CASSSGQGDTEAFF
clone_size: NA; v_call: TRBV7-2; j_call: TRBJ1-5; d_call: NA; cdr3_nt: TGTGCCAGCAGCTTAGTGTCTTTCGGTCAGCCCCAGCATTTT; cdr3_aa: CASSLVSFGQPQHF
clone_size: NA; v_call: TRBV6-5; j_call: TRBJ2-7; d_call: TRBD1; cdr3_nt: TGTGCCAGCAGTCGATCCCGGGACAGGGGCGAGCAGTACTTC; cdr3_aa: CASSRSRDRGEQYF
clone_size: once; v_call: TRBV14; j_call: TRBJ1-1; d_call: TRBD1; cdr3_nt: TGTGCCAGCAGCCAACAGGGGGCGAGGAACACTGAAGCTTTCTTT; cdr3_aa: CASSQQGARNTEAFF
clone_size: NA; v_call: TRBV11-2; j_call: TRBJ2-1; d_call: TRBD2; cdr3_nt: TGTGCCAGCAGCTTAGACTCGCCTAGCGGGAGTACGGAGCAGTTCTTC; cdr3_aa: CASSLDSPSGSTEQFF
clone_size: NA; v_call: TRBV4-1; j_call: TRBJ2-5; d_call: TRBD1; cdr3_nt: TGCGCCAGCAGCCAAGAGGGACAGGGGCATAAGTACCAAGAGACCCAGTACTTC; cdr3_aa: CASSQEGQGHKYQETQYF
clone_size: NA; v_call: TRBV19; j_call: TRBJ1-5; d_call: NA; cdr3_nt: TGTGCCAGTAGTAATGAGAGGGTTCGGCAGCCCCAGCATTTT; cdr3_aa: CASSNERVRQPQHF
clone_size: NA; v_call: TRBV28; j_call: TRBJ2-7; d_call: NA; cdr3_nt: TGTGCCAGCAGTTTCCGCGGGGCCGAGCAGTACTTC; cdr3_aa: CASSFRGAEQYF
clone_size: NA; v_call: TRBV18; j_call: TRBJ2-7; d_call: NA; cdr3_nt: TGTGCCAGCTCACCACCGGGACACTCCTACGAGCAGTACTTC; cdr3_aa: CASSPPGHSYEQYF
clone_size: NA; v_call: TRBV6-5; j_call: TRBJ1-3; d_call: NA; cdr3_nt: TGTGCCAGCAGTTACGGCGGGAGCGGAAACACCATATATTTT; cdr3_aa: CASSYGGSGNTIYF
clone_size: NA; v_call: TRBV7-8; j_call: TRBJ1-2; d_call: NA; cdr3_nt: TGTGCCAGCACCTCCTTAGCCCGACAGTCGAAGATACAAAATGGCTACACCTTC; cdr3_aa: CASTSLARQSKIQNGYTF
clone_size: NA; v_call: TRBV7-2; j_call: TRBJ2-7; d_call: NA; cdr3_nt: TGTGCCAGCAGCTTCTTAGTCAGGGCGGGAGAGCAGTACTTC; cdr3_aa: CASSFLVRAGEQYF
clone_size: once; v_call: TRBV13; j_call: TRBJ2-3; d_call: NA; cdr3_nt: TGTGCCAGCAGCTCCTTATCAGATACGCAGTATTTT; cdr3_aa: CASSSLSDTQYF
clone_size: NA; v_call: TRBV5-8; j_call: TRBJ1-4; d_call: NA; cdr3_nt: TGTGCCAGCAGCTTAGGACAGCGTGAAAAACTGTTTTTT; cdr3_aa: CASSLGQREKLFF
clone_size: NA; v_call: TRBV6-5; j_call: TRBJ1-5; d_call: NA; cdr3_nt: TGTGCCAGCGGGGCAGACAATCAGCCCCAGCATTTT; cdr3_aa: CASGADNQPQHF
clone_size: few; v_call: TRBV5-1; j_call: TRBJ2-2; d_call: TRBD1; cdr3_nt: TGCGCCAGCAGCTTGAAGCTACAGGGGGGATCCGGGGAGCTGTTTTTT; cdr3_aa: CASSLKLQGGSGELFF
clone_size: NA; v_call: TRBV4-1; j_call: TRBJ1-1; d_call: NA; cdr3_nt: TGCGCCAGCAGCCAAGTGGGCGGGGGACCTGAAGCTTTCTTT; cdr3_aa: CASSQVGGGPEAFF
clone_size: NA; v_call: TRBV15; j_call: TRBJ2-4; d_call: NA; cdr3_nt: TGTGCCACCAGCAGAGGAAATGCAGGGCGGGCCAAAAACATTCAGTACTTC; cdr3_aa: CATSRGNAGRAKNIQYF
clone_size: NA; v_call: TRBV11-3; j_call: TRBJ2-2; d_call: NA; cdr3_nt: TGTGCCAGCAGCTTAGTGCCAGCGCCTTTAGGGGAGCTGTTTTTT; cdr3_aa: CASSLVPAPLGELFF
clone_size: NA; v_call: TRBV11-2; j_call: TRBJ1-2; d_call: NA; cdr3_nt: TGTGCCAGCAGCCTGGACAACTATGGTGGCTACACCTTC; cdr3_aa: CASSLDNYGGYTF
clone_size: NA; v_call: TRBV7-2; j_call: TRBJ2-1; d_call: TRBD2; cdr3_nt: TGTGCCAGCAGCTTAGCCTCCGGGACTAGCGGGAGTAAGTTCTTC; cdr3_aa: CASSLASGTSGSKFF
clone_size: NA; v_call: TRBV19; j_call: TRBJ1-4; d_call: TRBD1; cdr3_nt: TGTGCCAGTAAGGGACAGAAGGGAGACCCAACTAATGAAAAACTGTTTTTT; cdr3_aa: CASKGQKGDPTNEKLFF
clone_size: NA; v_call: TRBV14; j_call: TRBJ2-7; d_call: TRBD1; cdr3_nt: TGTGCCAGCAGCCAACTACAGGGGGCTCGGTCCTACGAGCAGTACTTC; cdr3_aa: CASSQLQGARSYEQYF